Below, 7 T cell receptor beta chains from the same sample are listed, as sequenced in a study of T cells after posttransplantation cyclophosphamide. The repertoire was sequenced with immunoSEQ multiplex PCR; TCRdb's copy has only in-frame clones and lacks some. The profile shows fewer than 35,000 clones, 90% to 95% of them singletons. Cells defined as naive were viable CD3+CD4+ or CD3+CD8+ and CCR7+CD45RA+CD45RO-CD95-CD27+CD28+. What was sequenced was naive CD4+ T cells sorted from blood. Source of these receptors: a man aged 25 to 40 in good health and a related stem cell transplant donor.

This chain links TRBV5-5 with TRBJ2-5, with 10 positions matching TRBD1. The J call is uncertain, as TRBJ2-7 better fits the DNA end. Germline V gene sequence: CDR1 SGHKS, CDR2 YYEKEE (reference sequence). This CDR3 contains 14 residues. The CDR3 is CASSLRDRGHEQYF. The CDR3 coding sequence is TGTGCCAGCAGCCTCCGGGACAGGGGCCACGAGCAGTACTTC.

The rearrangement joins TRBV5-1 to TRBJ1-1, with a possible D match to TRBD1 (5 bases). The CDR3 extends over 11 amino acids. Per germline, CDR1 SGHRS and CDR2 YFSETQ. Deletions cut 6 bases from V and 5 bases from J, with 8 bases between. The CDR3 protein is CASKSGTEAFF. CDR3 coding DNA: TGCGCCAGCAAGTCAGGGACTGAAGCTTTCTTT.

The chain carries TRBV5-1 and TRBJ1-5; maybe TRBD1 (5 bases). Per germline, CDR1 SGHRS and CDR2 YFSETQ. V shed 0 bases and J shed 6 bases, with 10 bases lying between them. This CDR3 is 14 amino acids long. CDR3 residues: CASSLEGFGQPQHF. The CDR3 coding sequence is TGCGCCAGCAGCTTGGAGGGGTTTGGTCAGCCCCAGCATTTT. Looking up the rest from reference TRBV5-1 and TRBJ1-5 gives the full variable domain: KAGVTQTPRYLIKTRGQQVTLSCSPISGHRSVSWYQQTPGQGLQFLFEYFSETQRNKGNFPGRFSGRQFSNSRSEMNVSTLELGDSALYLCASSLEGFGQPQHFGDGTRLSIL.

This chain uses TRBV10-3 with TRBJ2-5; 9 nucleotides align to TRBD1. This CDR3 is built from 16 residues. Germline CDR1 reads ENHRY; CDR2 reads SYGVKD. Trimming took 10 bases from V and 1 from J; bases not matched to a gene: 13. The CDR3 DNA reads as TGTGCCACCAGAGCCAACAGGGGGCAAAGCCAAGAGACCCAGTACTTC. Its protein is CATRANRGQSQETQYF.

V is TRBV5-1 and J is TRBJ1-2; tentatively, D is TRBD1 (5 bases). The CDR3 totals 14 residues. The germline V gene encodes CDR1 SGHRS and CDR2 YFSETQ. V lost 0 bases and J 4 bases, leaving 10 bases between the germline ends. CDR3: CASSLGAQGYGYTF. The CDR3 DNA reads TGCGCCAGCAGCTTGGGAGCGCAGGGCTATGGCTACACCTTC.

The chain has TRBV5-5 and TRBJ2-3; D is perhaps TRBD2 (6 bases). CDR1 SGHKS and CDR2 YYEKEE come from the germline V gene (reference sequence). The CDR3 runs to 15 residues. V was shortened by 2 bases and J by 0 bases, with 10 bases between the two germline ends. The CDR3 spells CASSFGGASTDTQYF. The CDR3, as DNA: TGTGCCAGCAGCTTCGGCGGGGCTAGCACAGATACGCAGTATTTT.

This clone was detected once. This chain uses TRBV19 with TRBJ2-1, with 7 bases fitting TRBD2. The CDR3 extends over 12 amino acids. V was clipped by 2 bases and J by 10 bases; unmatched bases: 2. The germline gives CDR1 LNHDA, CDR2 SQIVND (reference sequence). The CDR3 loop is CASSIRGGEQFF. The CDR3 DNA follows: TGTGCCAGTAGTATAAGGGGAGGGGAGCAGTTCTTC.